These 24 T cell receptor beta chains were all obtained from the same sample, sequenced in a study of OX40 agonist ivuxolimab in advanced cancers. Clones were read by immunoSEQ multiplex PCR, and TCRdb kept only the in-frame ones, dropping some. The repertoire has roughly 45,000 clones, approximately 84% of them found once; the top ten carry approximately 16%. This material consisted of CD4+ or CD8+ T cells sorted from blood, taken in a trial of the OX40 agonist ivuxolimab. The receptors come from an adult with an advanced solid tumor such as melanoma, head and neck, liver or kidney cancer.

The CDR3, as DNA: TGCGCCAGCAGCCAAGATAGGACAGGGTATGAGCAGTTCTTC. It is translated as CASSQDRTGYEQFF. V is TRBV4-3 and J is TRBJ2-1; 8 bases agree with TRBD1. The CDR3 contains 14 residues. Trimming removed 0 bases from V and 8 bases from J; junction bases left unmatched: 3. Germline V lookup: CDR1 LGHNA, CDR2 YSLEER.

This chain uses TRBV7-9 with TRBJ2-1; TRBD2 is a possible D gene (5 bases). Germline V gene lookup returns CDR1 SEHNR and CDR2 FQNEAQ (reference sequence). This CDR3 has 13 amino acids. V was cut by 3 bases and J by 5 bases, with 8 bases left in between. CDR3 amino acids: CASSFGVNNEQFF. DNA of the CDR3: TGTGCCAGCAGCTTCGGGGTTAACAATGAGCAGTTCTTC. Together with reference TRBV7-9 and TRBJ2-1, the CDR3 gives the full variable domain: DTGVSQNPRHKITKRGQNVTFRCDPISEHNRLYWYRQTLGQGPEFLTYFQNEAQLEKSRLLSDRFSAERPKGSFSTLEIQRTEQGDSAMYLCASSFGVNNEQFFGPGTRLTVL.

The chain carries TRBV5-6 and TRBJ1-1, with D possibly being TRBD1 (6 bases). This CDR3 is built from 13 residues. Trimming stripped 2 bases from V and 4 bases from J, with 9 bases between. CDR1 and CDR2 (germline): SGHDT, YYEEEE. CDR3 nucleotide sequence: TGTGCCAGCAGCTTTACAGGGTTCACTGAAGCTTTCTTT. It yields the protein CASSFTGFTEAFF.

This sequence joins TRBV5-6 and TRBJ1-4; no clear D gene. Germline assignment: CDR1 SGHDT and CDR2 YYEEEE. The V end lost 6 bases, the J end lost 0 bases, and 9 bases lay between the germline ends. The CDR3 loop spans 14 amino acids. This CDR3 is CASTWAATNEKLFF. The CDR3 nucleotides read TGTGCCAGCACCTGGGCCGCAACTAATGAAAAACTGTTTTTT.

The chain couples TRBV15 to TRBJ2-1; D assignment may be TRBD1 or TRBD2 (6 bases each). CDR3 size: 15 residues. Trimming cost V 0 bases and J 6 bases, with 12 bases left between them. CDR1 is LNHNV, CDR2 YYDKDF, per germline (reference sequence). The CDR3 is CATSRDGGPGNEQFF. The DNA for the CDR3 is TGTGCCACCAGCAGAGATGGGGGGCCTGGCAATGAGCAGTTCTTC.

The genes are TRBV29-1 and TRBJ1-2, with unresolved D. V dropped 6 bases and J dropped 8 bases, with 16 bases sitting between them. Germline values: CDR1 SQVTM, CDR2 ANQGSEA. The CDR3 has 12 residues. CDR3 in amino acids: CSVDPGQEGYTF. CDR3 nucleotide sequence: TGCAGCGTCGATCCGGGCCAAGAGGGCTACACCTTC.

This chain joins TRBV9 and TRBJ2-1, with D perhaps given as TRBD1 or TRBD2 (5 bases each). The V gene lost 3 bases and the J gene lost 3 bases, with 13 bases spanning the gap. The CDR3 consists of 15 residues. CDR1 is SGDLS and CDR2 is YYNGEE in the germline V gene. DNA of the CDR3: TGTGCCAGCAGCGAAACGGGGACCAACTACAATGAGCAGTTCTTC. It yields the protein CASSETGTNYNEQFF.

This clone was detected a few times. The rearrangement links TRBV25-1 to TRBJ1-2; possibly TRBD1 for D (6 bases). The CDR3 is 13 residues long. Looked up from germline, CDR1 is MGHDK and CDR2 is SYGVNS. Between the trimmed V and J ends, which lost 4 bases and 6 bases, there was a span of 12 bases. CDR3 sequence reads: CASSVVQGHGYTF. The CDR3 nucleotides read TGTGCCAGCAGTGTAGTACAGGGCCATGGCTACACCTTC.

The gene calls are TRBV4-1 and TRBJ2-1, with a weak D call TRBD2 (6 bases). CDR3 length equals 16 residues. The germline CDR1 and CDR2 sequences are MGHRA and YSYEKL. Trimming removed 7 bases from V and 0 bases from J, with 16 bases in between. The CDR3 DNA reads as TGCGCCAGCACCTCCTACACGGGAGCCTCCTACAATGAGCAGTTCTTC. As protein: CASTSYTGASYNEQFF.

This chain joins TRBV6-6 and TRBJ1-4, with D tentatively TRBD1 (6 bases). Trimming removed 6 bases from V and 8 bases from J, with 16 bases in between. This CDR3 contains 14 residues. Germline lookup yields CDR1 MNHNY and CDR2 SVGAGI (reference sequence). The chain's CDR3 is CASSQQGVGEKLFF. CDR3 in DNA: TGTGCCAGCAGCCAACAGGGTGTTGGAGAAAAACTGTTTTTT.

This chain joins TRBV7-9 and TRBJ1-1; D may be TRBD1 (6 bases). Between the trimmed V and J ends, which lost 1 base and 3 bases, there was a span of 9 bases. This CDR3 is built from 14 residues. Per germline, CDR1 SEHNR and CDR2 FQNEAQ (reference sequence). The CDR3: CASSLGTAYTEAFF. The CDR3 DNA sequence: TGTGCCAGCAGCTTAGGGACAGCCTACACTGAAGCTTTCTTT.

The CDR3 region is CASSFPGAQPQHF. The CDR3 DNA follows: TGTGCCAGCAGCTTCCCAGGGGCACAGCCCCAGCATTTT. The J gene is TRBJ1-5, the V gene TRBV11-3; tentative D call: TRBD1 (6 bases). CDR1 and CDR2 from the germline V gene are SGHNT and YENEEA. CDR3 length: 13 residues. The V gene lost 3 bases and the J gene lost 7 bases, with 10 bases spanning the gap.

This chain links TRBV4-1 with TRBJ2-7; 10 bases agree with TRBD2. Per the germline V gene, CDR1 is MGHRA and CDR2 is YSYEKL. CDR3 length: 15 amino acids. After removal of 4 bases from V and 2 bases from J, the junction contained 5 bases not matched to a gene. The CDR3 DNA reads TGCGCCAGCAGCCCAGCGGGAGGGGGACCCTACGAGCAGTACTTC. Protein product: CASSPAGGGPYEQYF.

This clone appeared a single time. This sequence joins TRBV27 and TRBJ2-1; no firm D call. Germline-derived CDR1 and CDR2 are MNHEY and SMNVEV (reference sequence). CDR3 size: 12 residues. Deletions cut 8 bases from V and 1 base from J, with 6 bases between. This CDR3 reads CASGISYNEQFF. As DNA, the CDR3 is TGTGCCAGCGGGATATCCTACAATGAGCAGTTCTTC.

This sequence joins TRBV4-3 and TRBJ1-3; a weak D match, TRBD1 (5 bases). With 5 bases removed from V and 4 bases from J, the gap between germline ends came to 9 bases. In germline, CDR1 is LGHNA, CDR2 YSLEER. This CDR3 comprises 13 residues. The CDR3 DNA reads TGCGCCAGCAGCTCCCACAGGGGAAACACCATATATTTT. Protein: CASSSHRGNTIYF.

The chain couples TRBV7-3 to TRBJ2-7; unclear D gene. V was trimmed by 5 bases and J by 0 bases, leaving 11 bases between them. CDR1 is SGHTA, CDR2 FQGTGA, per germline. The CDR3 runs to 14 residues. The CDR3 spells CASSALPSSYEQYF. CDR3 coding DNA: TGTGCCAGCAGCGCCCTCCCGAGCTCCTACGAGCAGTACTTC.

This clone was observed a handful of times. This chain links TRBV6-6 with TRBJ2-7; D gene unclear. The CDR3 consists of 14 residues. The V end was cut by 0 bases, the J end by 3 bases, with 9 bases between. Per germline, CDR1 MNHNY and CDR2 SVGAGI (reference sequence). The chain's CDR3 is CASSYSGRFYEQYF. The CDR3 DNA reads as TGTGCCAGCAGTTACTCTGGCAGATTCTACGAGCAGTACTTC.

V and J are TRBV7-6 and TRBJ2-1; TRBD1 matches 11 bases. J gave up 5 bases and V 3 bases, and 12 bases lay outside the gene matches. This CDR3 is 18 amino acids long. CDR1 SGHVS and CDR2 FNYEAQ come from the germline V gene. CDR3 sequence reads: CASSLVTFGDRGDNEQFF. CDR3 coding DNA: TGTGCCAGCAGCTTGGTGACCTTTGGGGACAGGGGGGACAATGAGCAGTTCTTC. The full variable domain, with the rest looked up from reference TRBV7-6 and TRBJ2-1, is GAGVSQSPRYKVTKRGQDVALRCDPISGHVSLYWYRQALGQGPEFLTYFNYEAQQDKSGLPNDRFSAERPEGSISTLTIQRTEQRDSAMYRCASSLVTFGDRGDNEQFFGPGTRLTVL.

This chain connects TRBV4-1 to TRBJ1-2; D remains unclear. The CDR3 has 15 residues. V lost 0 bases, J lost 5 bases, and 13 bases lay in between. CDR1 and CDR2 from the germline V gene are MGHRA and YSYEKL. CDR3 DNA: TGCGCCAGCAGCCAAGATCACAGTTTAGGTTATGGCTACACCTTC. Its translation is CASSQDHSLGYGYTF.

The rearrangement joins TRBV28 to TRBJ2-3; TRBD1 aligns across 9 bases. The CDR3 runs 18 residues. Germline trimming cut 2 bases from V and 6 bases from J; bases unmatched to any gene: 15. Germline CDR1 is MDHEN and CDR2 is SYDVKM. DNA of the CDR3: TGTGCCAGCAGTTTACCCTCTACAGGGGGCGATATCGTGGATACGCAGTATTTT. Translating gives CASSLPSTGGDIVDTQYF.

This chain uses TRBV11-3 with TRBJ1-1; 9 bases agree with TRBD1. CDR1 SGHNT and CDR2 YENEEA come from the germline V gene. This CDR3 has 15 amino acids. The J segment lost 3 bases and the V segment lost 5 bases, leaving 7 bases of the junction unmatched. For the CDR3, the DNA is TGTGCCAGCAGCCACGGACAGGGGAGGTACACTGAAGCTTTCTTT. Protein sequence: CASSHGQGRYTEAFF.

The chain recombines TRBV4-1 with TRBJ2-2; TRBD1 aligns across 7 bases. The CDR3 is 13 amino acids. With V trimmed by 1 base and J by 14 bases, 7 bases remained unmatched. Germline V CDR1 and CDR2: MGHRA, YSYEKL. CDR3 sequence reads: CASSQAGGKALFF. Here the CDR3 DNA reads TGCGCCAGCAGCCAAGCAGGGGGTAAAGCTCTGTTTTTT.

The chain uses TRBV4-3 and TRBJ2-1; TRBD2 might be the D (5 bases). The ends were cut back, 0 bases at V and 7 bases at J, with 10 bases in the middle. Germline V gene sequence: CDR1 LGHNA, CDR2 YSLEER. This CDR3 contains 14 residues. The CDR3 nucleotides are TGCGCCAGCAGCCAAGATGTAGGGAGAAATGAGCAGTTCTTC. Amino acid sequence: CASSQDVGRNEQFF.

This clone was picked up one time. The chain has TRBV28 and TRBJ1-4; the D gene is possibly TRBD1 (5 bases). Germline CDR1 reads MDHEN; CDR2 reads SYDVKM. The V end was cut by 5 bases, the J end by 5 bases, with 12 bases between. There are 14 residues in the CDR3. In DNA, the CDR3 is TGTGCCAGCAGTCCGAGGGGAGGGAATGAAAAACTGTTTTTT. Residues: CASSPRGGNEKLFF.